Described below is a single T cell receptor beta chain sequence and its context. The sample originates from a study of OX40 agonist ivuxolimab in advanced cancers. Study context: Those treated in dose escalation had hepatocellular carcinoma, melanoma, renal cell cancer or head and neck cancer. Males comprised approximately 84% of the group, whose mean age was approximately 60 years (range roughly 23 to 90).

Data came from immunoSEQ multiplex PCR; TCRdb stores just in-frame clones and leaves some out. This sample has 65,000 to 100,000 clones, with around 80% found just once. The clonotype comes from an adult with an advanced solid tumor such as melanoma, head and neck, liver or kidney cancer. Sequenced material: CD4+ or CD8+ T cells sorted from blood, taken in a trial of the OX40 agonist ivuxolimab.

CDR3 nucleotides: TGTGCCAGCAGCCAAGGGTTAGCGGGAGCCTCCGAGCAGTACTTC. As protein: CASSQGLAGASEQYF. The chain combines TRBV4-2 with TRBJ2-7, with TRBD2 matching over 9 bases. This CDR3 has 15 residues. Losses at the gene ends were 1 base for V and 6 bases for J; bases not matched to a gene: 7. Germline V gene sequence: CDR1 LGHNA, CDR2 YNFKEQ.